This T cell receptor beta chain was retrieved from a study of blood T cell repertoires in COVID-19. Study-level background: Whether acute or convalescent, the COVID-19 samples came from the United States, Italy and Spain. T cells, B-cell-depleted T cells, or PBMCs provided the cDNA or gDNA that served as material.

Original processing methods: Estimated nucleated cell counts came from reference gene primer amplification. Repertoires were generated with immunoSEQ multiplex PCR, while TCRdb's copy carries only in-frame clones and drops some. V, J and clone size are those of that table, while D and trimming were read from the DNA. Of 350,000 or so clones in the sample, 88% were seen once. The V gene end was trimmed by 2 bases and the J gene end by 8 bases; junction bases not matched to a gene: 9. This CDR3 has 15 amino acids. Germline V gene sequence: CDR1 MNHEY, CDR2 SMNVEV (reference sequence). Participant ages covered 18 to 89 years across about two dozen US areas. This clone was detected only a few times.

This sequence was found in a woman aged 30 to 39 who had been exposed to COVID-19. Sequenced sample: PBMCs or T cells enriched from blood (not recorded which). V usage is TRBV27 and J usage is TRBJ2-7, with 10 bases that match TRBD2. The CDR3 region is CASSLVSSGSPKQYF. The CDR3 nucleotides are TGTGCCAGCAGTTTAGTTTCTAGCGGGAGCCCCAAGCAGTACTTC.